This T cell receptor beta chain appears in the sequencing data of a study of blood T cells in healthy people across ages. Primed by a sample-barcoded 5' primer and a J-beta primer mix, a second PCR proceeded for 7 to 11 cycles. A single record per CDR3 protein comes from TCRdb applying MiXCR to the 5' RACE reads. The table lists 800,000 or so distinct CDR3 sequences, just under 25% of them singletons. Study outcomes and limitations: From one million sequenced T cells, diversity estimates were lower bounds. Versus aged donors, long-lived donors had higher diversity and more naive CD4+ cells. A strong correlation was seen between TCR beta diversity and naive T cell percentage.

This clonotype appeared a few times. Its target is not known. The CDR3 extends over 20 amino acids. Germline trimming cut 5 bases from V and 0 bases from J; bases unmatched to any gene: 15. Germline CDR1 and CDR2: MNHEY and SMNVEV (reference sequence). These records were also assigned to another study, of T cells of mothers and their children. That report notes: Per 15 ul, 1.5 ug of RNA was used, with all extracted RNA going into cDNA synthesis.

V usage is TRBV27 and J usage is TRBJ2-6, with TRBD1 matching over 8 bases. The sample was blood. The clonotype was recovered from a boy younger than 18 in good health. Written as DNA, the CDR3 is TGTGCCAGCAGTGGCCTCCTCGAGGGACAGGCGAACTCTGGGGCCAACGTCCTGACTTTC. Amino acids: CASSGLLEGQANSGANVLTF.